This T cell receptor beta chain derives from a study of blood T cell repertoires in COVID-19. Study as a whole: Acute and convalescent COVID-19 specimens originated in the United States, Italy and Spain.

Sequencing was performed with immunoSEQ multiplex PCR; in TCRdb, only in-frame clones are kept and a portion is missing. The data contain roughly 230,000 clones, roughly 80% of them singletons. This clone has only a few counts. The receptor's source is a woman aged 80 or over with acute or convalescent COVID-19. Sequenced input: peripheral blood.

CDR3 in amino acids: CASINSGSSLETQYF. The CDR3 DNA follows: TGTGCCAGCATAAATAGCGGGAGTTCGCTAGAGACCCAGTACTTC. This sequence joins TRBV6-6 and TRBJ2-5; 9 bases match TRBD2. The length of the CDR3 is 15 residues. After removal of 7 bases from V and 4 bases from J, the junction contained 10 bases not matched to a gene. Looked up from germline, CDR1 is MNHNY and CDR2 is SVGAGI (reference sequence).